What follows are 26 T cell receptor beta chains derived from one specimen sequenced in a study of regulatory T cells in long-lasting Graves disease. Time point given: persistent/refractory GD, antithyroid drugs over 5 years with positive TRAb. The authors made the TCR library using RNA they extracted from PBMCs. Researchers made TCR beta libraries by using iRepertoire HTBI primers and running Arm-PCR on CDR3 regions. TCRdb analysed the multiplex PCR reads with MiXCR anew, one entry per CDR3 protein. Here the sample spans roughly 500,000 distinct CDR3 sequences, roughly 23% being singletons. Sequences were derived from peripheral blood mononuclear cells (PBMCs), sampled when the disease was refractory, from a patient treated with antithyroid drugs. Every receptor here comes from a female donor with Graves disease.

The sample holds many counts of this clonotype. The chain is built from TRBV28 and TRBJ2-4, with D possibly matching TRBD1 (7 bases). Trimming stripped 2 bases from V and 3 bases from J, with 8 bases between. Germline CDR1 reads MDHEN; CDR2 reads SYDVKM. The CDR3 is 14 amino acids. The CDR3, as DNA: TGTGCCAGCAGTTTACAGGGGGGCAAAAACATTCAGTACTTC. Amino acids: CASSLQGGKNIQYF.

This clonotype was seen more than once but under ten times. The chain uses TRBV5-1 and TRBJ2-7; D gene uncertain. CDR3 length equals 13 residues. V was shortened by 4 bases and J by 2 bases, with 10 bases between the two germline ends. CDR1 is SGHRS, CDR2 YFSETQ, per germline. The CDR3 reads CASSSDITYEQYF. CDR3 DNA sequence: TGCGCCAGCAGCAGCGACATAACCTACGAGCAGTACTTC.

This clonotype was detected a few times. The chain has TRBV3-1 and TRBJ1-1; no clear D. This CDR3 has 13 residues. CDR1 is LGHDT and CDR2 is YNNKEL in the germline V gene (reference sequence). Trimming shortened V by 1 base and J by 5 bases, and 8 bases separated the two germline ends. CDR3 protein: CASSQVVQTEAFF. The CDR3, as DNA: TGTGCCAGCAGCCAAGTCGTTCAGACTGAAGCTTTCTTT.

In its sample, this clonotype was seen many times. The chain uses TRBV28 and TRBJ1-1, with 7 nucleotides matching TRBD1. V trimming: 7 bases; J trimming: 4 bases; junction bases outside the gene matches: 12. Germline loops: CDR1 MDHEN, CDR2 SYDVKM. The CDR3 covers 15 residues. The chain's CDR3 is CASTLRGRDSTEAFF. In nucleotides, the CDR3 is TGTGCCAGCACCCTCAGGGGGAGGGACAGCACTGAAGCTTTCTTT. The full variable domain, in which reference TRBV28 and TRBJ1-1 provide the parts outside the CDR3, is DVKVTQSSRYLVKRTGEKVFLECVQDMDHENMFWYRQDPGLGLRLIYFSYDVKMKEKGDIPEGYSVSREKKERFSLILESASTNQTSMYLCASTLRGRDSTEAFFGQGTRLTVV.

This clonotype was detected only a few times. The chain joins TRBV7-9 to TRBJ1-6, with D hard to call. Trimming stripped 5 bases from V and 0 bases from J, with 2 bases between. The CDR3 covers 13 residues. CDR1 is SEHNR, CDR2 FQNEAQ, per germline (reference sequence). CDR3 DNA sequence: TGTGCCAGCAGCCACTCCTATAATTCACCCCTCCACTTT. Amino acid sequence: CASSHSYNSPLHF. Full variable domain (missing parts from reference TRBV7-9 and TRBJ1-6): DTGVSQNPRHKITKRGQNVTFRCDPISEHNRLYWYRQTLGQGPEFLTYFQNEAQLEKSRLLSDRFSAERPKGSFSTLEIQRTEQGDSAMYLCASSHSYNSPLHFGNGTRLTVT.

In the case of this clonotype: A far larger clone is off by one base, so a read error is likely. V is TRBV6-2 or TRBV6-3 and J is TRBJ1-6; tentatively, D is TRBD1 (5 bases). CDR1 MNHEY and CDR2 SVGEGT come from the germline V gene. The CDR3 loop spans 14 amino acids. V was cut by 6 bases and J by 11 bases, with 17 bases left in between. The CDR3 coding sequence is TGTGCCAGCAGGAGCAGGGTGGGAAATCCACCCCTCCACTTT. Translated: CASRSRVGNPPLHF.

This clonotype has just a few counts. This rearrangement joins TRBV19 to TRBJ1-1; tentatively, D is TRBD1 (6 bases). V was cut by 5 bases and J by 4 bases, with 20 bases left in between. The CDR3 totals 16 residues. In germline, CDR1 is LNHDA, CDR2 SQIVND (reference sequence). CDR3 DNA: TGTGCCAGTAGTCCCATTGTTCGACAGGCGGGCACTGAAGCTTTCTTT. Its translation is CASSPIVRQAGTEAFF.

The chain employs TRBV7-9 and TRBJ1-2; D remains unclear. Germline assignment: CDR1 SEHNR and CDR2 FQNEAQ (reference sequence). This CDR3 has 14 residues. Trimming shortened V by 2 bases and J by 4 bases, and 11 bases separated the two germline ends. CDR3 region: CASSLLVGSYGYTF. The CDR3 region has the DNA TGTGCCAGCAGCTTATTGGTGGGTTCCTATGGCTACACCTTC.

This chain links TRBV6-1 with TRBJ2-5, with 12 bases aligning to TRBD2. The CDR3 is 15 residues long. Looked up from germline, CDR1 is MNHNS and CDR2 is SASEGT. V lost 6 bases to trimming and J lost 2 bases; unmatched junction nucleotides: 4. CDR3 bases: TGTGCCAGCAGCCTAGCGGGGGGGAATCAAGAGACCCAGTACTTC. This codes for CASSLAGGNQETQYF.

The chain is built from TRBV5-6 and TRBJ2-7; a possible D gene is TRBD1 (5 bases). V was clipped by 0 bases and J by 5 bases, with 9 bases between them. CDR1 is SGHDT and CDR2 is YYEEEE in the germline V gene. This CDR3 is 13 amino acids long. CDR3: CASSLDKGHEQYF. CDR3 nucleotides: TGTGCCAGCAGCTTGGATAAGGGGCACGAGCAGTACTTC.

This clonotype was observed a handful of times. CDR3 sequence reads: CSVRGRFQETQYF. CDR3 bases: TGCAGCGTGAGGGGCAGATTCCAAGAGACCCAGTACTTC. The chain joins TRBV29-1 to TRBJ2-5; TRBD1 or TRBD2 may be the D gene (5 bases each). Germline CDR1 is SQVTM and CDR2 is ANQGSEA. Deletions cut 6 bases from V and 1 base from J, with 12 bases between. This CDR3 has 13 amino acids.

This clonotype appeared a few times. This chain links TRBV3-1 with TRBJ1-2, with 7 bases fitting TRBD1. The CDR3 loop spans 13 amino acids. The V gene's germline CDR1 is LGHDT and CDR2 YNNKEL (reference sequence). The junction had 0 bases not matched to a gene; V was cut back by 0 bases and J by 5 bases. CDR3 coding DNA: TGTGCCAGCAGCCAAGAACAGGGGTATGGCTACACCTTC. Its protein is CASSQEQGYGYTF.

This clonotype occurred many times. The chain employs TRBV28 and TRBJ2-7; possibly TRBD2 for D (6 bases). There are 12 residues in the CDR3. V lost 3 bases to trimming and J lost 6 bases, with 9 bases between them. CDR1 and CDR2 (germline): MDHEN, SYDVKM. The CDR3 bases are TGTGCCAGCAGTTTCGGGGGTTTCGAGCAGTACTTC. This encodes CASSFGGFEQYF.

This clonotype was observed a handful of times. A much more abundant neighbour one base away suggests this may be a read error. The chain carries TRBV6-1 and TRBJ1-1; 7 bases map to TRBD1. CDR3 length equals 13 residues. Germline loops: CDR1 MNHNS, CDR2 SASEGT. The CDR3 is CASSTGQDTEASF. CDR3 in DNA: TGTGCCAGCAGTACCGGACAGGACACTGAAGCTTCCTTT.

This clonotype was observed many times. This chain links TRBV28 with TRBJ1-3; D not certain. CDR1 MDHEN and CDR2 SYDVKM come from the germline V gene. CDR3 length: 17 amino acids. V lost 6 bases to trimming and J lost 0 bases, with 18 bases between them. The CDR3 region has the DNA TGTGCCAGCAGCCTCATTGAAGGACTGAGCTCTGGAAACACCATATATTTT. This encodes CASSLIEGLSSGNTIYF. The variable domain in full, completed from reference TRBV28 and TRBJ1-3, reads DVKVTQSSRYLVKRTGEKVFLECVQDMDHENMFWYRQDPGLGLRLIYFSYDVKMKEKGDIPEGYSVSREKKERFSLILESASTNQTSMYLCASSLIEGLSSGNTIYFGEGSWLTVV.

This clonotype occurred many times. The V and J genes are TRBV28 and TRBJ2-7; D is uncertain. This CDR3 region has 17 residues. Germline V gene sequence: CDR1 MDHEN, CDR2 SYDVKM. V lost 6 bases and J 3 bases, leaving 24 bases between the germline ends. CDR3 bases: TGTGCCAGCAGCTATTTGGCTCGGCGGCTGAAGGACTACGAGCAGTACTTC. This translates into CASSYLARRLKDYEQYF.

This clonotype showed up many times. CDR3 protein: CSARDDYEQYF. CDR3 DNA sequence: TGCAGTGCTAGAGATGACTACGAGCAGTACTTC. The chain recombines TRBV20-1 with TRBJ2-7, with D hard to call. This CDR3 contains 11 residues. Germline loops: CDR1 DFQATT, CDR2 SNEGSKA (reference sequence). V lost 0 bases, J lost 3 bases, and 3 bases lay in between.

At least ten counts were recorded for this clonotype. The DNA for the CDR3 is TGTGCCAGCAGCTACCCGGGCTACACCTTC. Translating gives CASSYPGYTF. The chain is built from TRBV7-9 and TRBJ1-2; D unclear. The CDR3 contains 10 residues. The germline V and J ends were trimmed by 4 bases and 8 bases, with 5 bases remaining between them. Looked up from germline, CDR1 is SEHNR and CDR2 is FQNEAQ (reference sequence).

The chain recombines TRBV6-1 with TRBJ2-5; possible D gene TRBD1, 5 bases. CDR1 MNHNS and CDR2 SASEGT come from the germline V gene. The CDR3 has 16 residues. Trimming took off 0 bases at V and 2 bases at J, with 13 bases between the two ends. CDR3 sequence: CASSEALQAGQETQYF. CDR3 DNA sequence: TGTGCCAGCAGTGAAGCGCTTCAGGCAGGGCAAGAGACCCAGTACTTC.

The chain carries TRBV19 and TRBJ1-1, with a weak D call TRBD1 (5 bases). Trimming took 3 bases from V and 2 from J, leaving 16 bases between them. Germline V gene sequence: CDR1 LNHDA, CDR2 SQIVND (reference sequence). The CDR3 sequence is 16 residues long. Here the CDR3 reads CASSMQGRGENTEAFF. Here the CDR3 DNA reads TGTGCCAGTAGTATGCAGGGAAGGGGTGAAAACACTGAAGCTTTCTTT.

The chain carries TRBV18 and TRBJ1-1; D remains ambiguous. Trimming pared 0 bases from V and 1 base from J, leaving 6 bases between. The CDR3 totals 14 residues. The germline gives CDR1 KGHSH, CDR2 LQKENI. The CDR3 coding sequence is TGTGCCAGCTCACCACCGTCCTCGAACACTGAAGCTTTCTTT. Translated, it gives CASSPPSSNTEAFF.

The sample holds a few counts of this clonotype. The chain uses TRBV6-2 or TRBV6-3 and TRBJ1-2; no definite D call. CDR1 is MNHEY, CDR2 SVGEGT, per germline. Trimming took off 2 bases at V and 8 bases at J, with 12 bases between the two ends. There are 13 residues in the CDR3. In DNA form, the CDR3 reads TGTGCCAGCAGTTACCGGGTGTCGGGCGGCTACACCTTC. It codes for CASSYRVSGGYTF.

This clonotype was seen repeatedly, ten times or more. The chain recombines TRBV7-9 with TRBJ1-5; TRBD1 might be the D (5 bases). The germline gives CDR1 SEHNR, CDR2 FQNEAQ (reference sequence). The CDR3 is made up of 15 amino acids. V was pared by 1 base and J by 6 bases, with 13 bases between. CDR3 loop: CASSLEGARGQPQHF. The CDR3 nucleotides are TGTGCCAGCAGCTTAGAAGGGGCGCGGGGTCAGCCCCAGCATTTT.

This clonotype turned up a few times. This chain joins TRBV5-1 and TRBJ1-1; 7 nucleotides line up with TRBD1. There are 14 residues in the CDR3. Trimming removed 0 bases from V and 4 bases from J; junction bases left unmatched: 3. Germline lookup yields CDR1 SGHRS and CDR2 YFSETQ. The CDR3 here is CASSLANRGTEAFF. The CDR3 nucleotides read TGCGCCAGCAGCTTGGCCAACAGGGGCACTGAAGCTTTCTTT. The variable domain in full, completed from reference TRBV5-1 and TRBJ1-1, reads KAGVTQTPRYLIKTRGQQVTLSCSPISGHRSVSWYQQTPGQGLQFLFEYFSETQRNKGNFPGRFSGRQFSNSRSEMNVSTLELGDSALYLCASSLANRGTEAFFGQGTRLTVV.

This clonotype has only a few counts. V usage is TRBV19 and J usage is TRBJ2-5; 10 bases are shared with TRBD1. The CDR3 spans 16 residues. CDR1 and CDR2 (germline): LNHDA, SQIVND (reference sequence). J gave up 1 base and V 5 bases, and 7 bases lay outside the gene matches. CDR3 DNA sequence: TGTGCCAGTAGTCCCGGGACAGGGGATTTCCAAGAGACCCAGTACTTC. It is translated as CASSPGTGDFQETQYF. Together with reference TRBV19 and TRBJ2-5, the CDR3 gives the full variable domain: DGGITQSPKYLFRKEGQNVTLSCEQNLNHDAMYWYRQDPGQGLRLIYYSQIVNDFQKGDIAEGYSVSREKKESFPLTVTSAQKNPTAFYLCASSPGTGDFQETQYFGPGTRLLVL.

Ten or more counts support this clonotype. As DNA, the CDR3 is TGTGCCAGCAGTAACCAGGGGGCAGGTGGCTACACCTTC. Translation gives CASSNQGAGGYTF. V is TRBV12-3 or TRBV12-4 and J is TRBJ1-2; the match to TRBD1 covers 8 bases. CDR3 length: 13 amino acids. With 5 bases clipped from V and 7 bases from J, the junction kept 6 bases outside the gene matches.